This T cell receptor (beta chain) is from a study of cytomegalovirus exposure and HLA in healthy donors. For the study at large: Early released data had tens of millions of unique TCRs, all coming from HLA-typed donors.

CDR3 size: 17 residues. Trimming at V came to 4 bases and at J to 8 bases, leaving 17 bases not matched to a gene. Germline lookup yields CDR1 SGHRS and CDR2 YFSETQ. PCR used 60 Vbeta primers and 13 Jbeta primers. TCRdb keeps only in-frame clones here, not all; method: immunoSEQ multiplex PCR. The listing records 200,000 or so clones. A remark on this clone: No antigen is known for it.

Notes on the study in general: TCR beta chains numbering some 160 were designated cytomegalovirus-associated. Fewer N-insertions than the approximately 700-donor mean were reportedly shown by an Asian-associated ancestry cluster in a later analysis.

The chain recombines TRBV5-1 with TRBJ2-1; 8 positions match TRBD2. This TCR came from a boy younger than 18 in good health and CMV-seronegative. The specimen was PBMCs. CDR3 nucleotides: TGCGCCAGCAGCCCCGGGGTTGCTGGACTAGCCCAGGATGAGCAGTTCTTC. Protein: CASSPGVAGLAQDEQFF.